Listed below are T cell receptor beta chains from one sample, sequenced in a study of blood T cells in healthy people across ages. TCRdb re-called the 5' RACE reads with MiXCR, one entry per CDR3 protein. Of fewer than 950,000 distinct CDR3 sequences listed, about 53% were seen once; the top ten hold roughly 40%. Sequencing was performed on blood. All receptors derive from a man older than 75 in good health. Each CDR3 is given without its conserved first and last residue. Fields, in order: CDR3 protein, J gene, D gene, V gene. D genes are given only for firm matches.

ASSWTGTETQY TRBJ2-5 TRBD1 TRBV27
ASSLAGADEQF TRBJ2-1 - TRBV7-9
ASSQDGGLLETQY TRBJ2-5 TRBD2 TRBV4-1
SAKGTPGQY TRBJ2-5 - TRBV20-1
ASSLILGQGDYEQY - TRBD1 TRBV28
SASRLAADTQY TRBJ2-3 TRBD2 TRBV20-1
SGSLTGGSNTEAF TRBJ1-1 TRBD1 TRBV29-1
ASSLKKAGDGEQY - TRBD2 TRBV7-9
ASSPTVQETQY TRBJ2-5 - TRBV18
AISAGNEQF TRBJ2-1 - TRBV6-5
ASSYSMVGIGTNEKLF TRBJ1-4 - TRBV6-5
STRPGGTPSPNEQF TRBJ2-1 TRBD1 TRBV20-1
ASSLKGQTLYEQY TRBJ2-7 - TRBV7-9
ASSSAREGKHQETQY TRBJ2-5 TRBD2 TRBV11-2
SAFRDRAREQF TRBJ2-1 TRBD1 TRBV20-1
ASILQTAGGEQF TRBJ2-1 TRBD2 TRBV7-2
ASAGGQETQY TRBJ2-5 TRBD2 TRBV11-1
ASRGQGSGSYEQY TRBJ2-7 TRBD1 TRBV27
ASGLGGGLAETQY TRBJ2-5 - TRBV6-6
SASSGSSYNEQF TRBJ2-1 TRBD2 TRBV20-1
ASSRWTSGSNEQF TRBJ2-1 TRBD2 TRBV6-6
SAVSRRGKSYEQY TRBJ2-7 - TRBV20-1
ASSSTKTVTYEQY TRBJ2-7 - TRBV12-3/TRBV12-4
ASSLMPAYNEQF TRBJ2-1 - TRBV28
ASSPPGQGGEQY TRBJ2-7 TRBD1 TRBV18
ASSEGDGDTQY TRBJ2-3 - TRBV2
SASLPGQGAYEQY TRBJ2-7 TRBD1 TRBV20-1
ASSVGDSRTYEQY - TRBD1 TRBV9
SAKPSGGEKLF TRBJ1-4 - TRBV20-1
SAREAAVEQY - - TRBV20-1
SVWDRRPGVDTQY TRBJ2-3 TRBD1 TRBV29-1
ERGRAFNEQY TRBJ2-7 TRBD2 TRBV7-2
ASSLGQRNSPLH TRBJ1-6 - TRBV7-9
ASSVFPQGPEHRDAY TRBJ2-3 - TRBV10-1
ASLGESYEQY TRBJ2-7 - TRBV12-3/TRBV12-4
PSSRTPDRGMNTEAF TRBJ1-1 TRBD1 TRBV14
ASSRGPGAPLH TRBJ1-6 TRBD1 TRBV9
ASRAGVREAF TRBJ1-1 - TRBV13
ASSQALAGGGGYNEQF TRBJ2-1 TRBD2 TRBV4-2
ASSVTSGKSHYEQY TRBJ2-7 TRBD2 TRBV6-1
AISEETGTLYGYT TRBJ1-2 TRBD1 TRBV10-3
ASSRGLPSTDTQY TRBJ2-3 - TRBV25-1
ASTEEQGPYNEQF TRBJ2-1 - TRBV2
SVEKGAGGAYEQY TRBJ2-7 TRBD2 TRBV29-1
SAGGGSSWETQY TRBJ2-5 - TRBV20-1
ASTLAGGNTDTQY TRBJ2-3 TRBD2 TRBV12-3/TRBV12-4
ATSDYNGHEQF TRBJ2-1 - TRBV24-1
ASRPTSGRRDTQY TRBJ2-3 TRBD2 TRBV7-2
ASSSIPGAGQGRIEAKNIQY TRBJ2-4 TRBD1 TRBV11-2